Listed here is a single T cell receptor (beta chain). This specimen comes from a study of Graves' ophthalmopathy and Graves' hyperthyroidism. Amplifying from RNA transcripts, the study obtained TCR beta CDR3 regions. After a first-round RT-PCR with HTBI primers, a second-round multiplex PCR was run. Each CDR3 protein is one row after TCRdb ran MiXCR on the multiplex PCR reads. Counted here are 500,000 to 800,000 distinct CDR3 sequences, roughly 41% occurring once; the ten biggest clones make up roughly 3.5%. Ineligible for inclusion were patients with other autoimmune diseases, uncontrolled infections, pregnancy or lactation. The diagnosis was founded upon clinical symptoms, serum thyroxine, TRAb, thyroid ultrasound and orbital computed tomography. The sequenced sample consisted of peripheral blood. This TCR was sampled from an adult man with Graves' ophthalmopathy.

CDR3: CASTAGSEQYF. In DNA form, the CDR3 reads TGTGCCAGCACGGCAGGGTCCGAGCAGTACTTC. V is TRBV7-9 and J is TRBJ2-5; perhaps TRBD1 as D (5 bases). Near its end, the DNA agrees better with TRBJ2-7, so the J call may be wrong. The CDR3 is made up of 11 amino acids. Germline V gene lookup returns CDR1 SEHNR and CDR2 FQNEAQ (reference sequence).